This T cell receptor beta chain appears in the sequencing data of a study of monozygotic twins with inflammatory bowel disease. The study's findings and limits: No one strong IBD-associated signal or clonotype was supported. Immunosuppressive treatments were not uniform, and this may have added variability to patient repertoires.

The CDR3 is 14 amino acids. Germline CDR1 is SGHRS and CDR2 is YFSETQ. Total RNA input per TCR library was 3500 ng. TCRdb reanalyzed the 5' RACE reads, giving one entry per CDR3 protein sequence and no DNA. The repertoire table contains approximately 330,000 distinct CDR3 sequences. With regard to this clonotype: The antigen is unknown.

V is TRBV5-1 and J is TRBJ2-4; no DNA is available, so the TRBD1 call from TCRdb remains unchecked. The sequence was obtained from a human donor with ulcerative colitis or Crohn's disease, or a healthy co-twin of an affected twin (not recorded which). Sequences were obtained from blood. The CDR3 spells CASSGTGGRTIQYF.